Included here is one T cell receptor (beta chain) sequence, with context. Its antigen is not known. The data belong to a study of cytomegalovirus exposure and HLA in healthy donors. Overall study context: In an early release, HLA-typed donors contributed approximately 80 million unique TCR sequences.

Each donor's status was that of a healthy bone marrow donor. Overall study findings and caveats: Cytomegalovirus-associated status was assigned to 164 TCR beta chains.

The CDR3 runs to 15 residues. After removal of 1 base from V and 4 bases from J, the junction contained 7 bases not matched to a gene. Germline V gives CDR1 SGHNT, CDR2 YYREEE (reference sequence). 13 Jbeta primers and 60 Vbeta primers were used for the PCR. Sequencing used immunoSEQ multiplex PCR; TCRdb keeps in-frame clones, though not all of them. The sample lists about 180,000 clones, approximately 82% seen once, with roughly 1.2% in the top ten. This sequence was found in a girl aged 2 to 9 in good health and CMV-seropositive. Sequencing was done on a sample of PBMCs. This rearrangement joins TRBV5-4 to TRBJ2-7, with 8 nucleotides matching TRBD2. In DNA form, the CDR3 reads TGTGCCAGCAGCTTGTCGGGAGGGCCCTTTTACGAGCAGTACTTC. Its protein is CASSLSGGPFYEQYF.